Listed here are 16 T cell receptor beta chains from one sample, sequenced in a study of regulatory T cells in long-lasting Graves disease. The time point here: persistent/refractory GD, antithyroid drugs over 5 years with positive TRAb. PBMC RNA was the source of the TCR library. Arm-PCR of CDR3 regions and iRepertoire HTBI primers were the basis on which TCR beta libraries were built. TCRdb reprocessed the multiplex PCR reads with MiXCR, giving one entry per CDR3 protein. The repertoire holds roughly 700,000 distinct CDR3 sequences, with around 30% as singletons. This specimen was peripheral blood mononuclear cells (PBMCs), taken when the disease was refractory, from a patient treated with antithyroid drugs. These TCRs come from a female donor with Graves disease.

This clonotype was recorded at least ten times. The chain joins TRBV5-6 to TRBJ1-1; D gene unclear. Trimming shortened V by 0 bases and J by 8 bases, and 8 bases separated the two germline ends. The CDR3 is made up of 12 amino acids. Germline V gene lookup returns CDR1 SGHDT and CDR2 YYEEEE. CDR3 bases: TGTGCCAGCAGCTTGGAGGTGGGGGAAGCTTTCTTT. Translated, it gives CASSLEVGEAFF.

This clonotype was recorded many times. The genes are TRBV28 and TRBJ2-2, with D maybe TRBD2 (5 bases). Germline-derived CDR1 and CDR2 are MDHEN and SYDVKM. This CDR3 contains 15 residues. Trimming left V 7 bases short and J 2 bases short, with 14 bases between. Here the CDR3 DNA reads TGTGCCAGCATGAGGCCCGGGATCAACACCGGGGAGCTGTTTTTT. Translated, it gives CASMRPGINTGELFF. Looking up the rest from reference TRBV28 and TRBJ2-2 gives the full variable domain: DVKVTQSSRYLVKRTGEKVFLECVQDMDHENMFWYRQDPGLGLRLIYFSYDVKMKEKGDIPEGYSVSREKKERFSLILESASTNQTSMYLCASMRPGINTGELFFGEGSRLTVL.

In this sample, this clonotype turned up a few times. The chain uses TRBV13 and TRBJ1-2; 9 nucleotides line up with TRBD1. The CDR3 totals 15 residues. With V trimmed by 5 bases and J by 6 bases, 10 bases remained unmatched. Germline CDR1 and CDR2: PRHDT and FYEKMQ (reference sequence). The CDR3 DNA sequence: TGTGCCAGCAGCACGCATACAGGGGGCCCAGATGGCTACACCTTC. It specifies CASSTHTGGPDGYTF.

This clonotype was observed many times. The chain couples TRBV2 to TRBJ1-5; 9 nucleotides match TRBD1. This CDR3 is 14 amino acids long. Germline CDR1 and CDR2: SNHLY and FYNNEI. J gave up 7 bases and V 1 base, and 2 bases lay outside the gene matches. DNA for the CDR3: TGTGCCAGCAGTGAAGAAGGGACAGGGCAGCCCCAGCATTTT. It specifies CASSEEGTGQPQHF.

The rearrangement uses TRBV15 and TRBJ1-4, with 8 positions matching TRBD1. CDR3 length: 14 residues. Germline loops: CDR1 LNHNV, CDR2 YYDKDF (reference sequence). Trimming took 4 bases from V and 3 from J; bases not matched to a gene: 1. The CDR3 is CATSKQGANEKLFF. DNA of the CDR3: TGTGCCACCAGCAAACAGGGGGCTAATGAAAAACTGTTTTTT.

In its sample, this clonotype was seen a few times. The chain combines TRBV6-1 with TRBJ1-2; a possible D gene is TRBD1 (6 bases). With 7 bases removed from V and 8 bases from J, the gap between germline ends came to 14 bases. The CDR3 is 12 amino acids. The germline V gene encodes CDR1 MNHNS and CDR2 SASEGT. This chain's CDR3 is CASKVQGYGYTF. In nucleotides, the CDR3 is TGTGCCAGCAAGGTACAGGGCTACGGCTACACCTTC.

This clonotype was observed at least ten times. The chain uses TRBV12-3 or TRBV12-4 and TRBJ2-1; 11 nucleotides line up with TRBD2. The CDR3 spans 15 residues. The V gene end was trimmed by 7 bases and the J gene end by 3 bases; junction bases not matched to a gene: 5. Here the CDR3 reads CASTLGLAVYNEQFF. The CDR3 DNA sequence: TGTGCCAGCACCCTGGGACTAGCGGTCTACAATGAGCAGTTCTTC.

The table lists this clonotype with a few counts. V and J are TRBV6-1 and TRBJ1-3; weak D call: TRBD1 (5 bases). Looked up from germline, CDR1 is MNHNS and CDR2 is SASEGT. The germline V and J ends were trimmed by 5 bases and 0 bases, with 11 bases remaining between them. CDR3 length: 15 amino acids. For the CDR3, the DNA is TGTGCCAGCAGTATGACAGTGCCCTCTGGAAACACCATATATTTT. Encoded protein: CASSMTVPSGNTIYF.

This sequence joins TRBV20-1 and TRBJ1-6; TRBD1 matches at 10 bases. Per the germline V gene, CDR1 is DFQATT and CDR2 is SNEGSKA (reference sequence). With V trimmed by 0 bases and J by 0 bases, 2 bases remained unmatched. CDR3 length equals 17 residues. CDR3 coding DNA: TGCAGTGCTAGAGACTGGACAGGGGGCTCCTATAATTCACCCCTCCACTTT. It translates to CSARDWTGGSYNSPLHF.

This clonotype showed up just a few times. This chain connects TRBV29-1 to TRBJ1-2; 7 bases align to TRBD1. Trimming removed 1 base from V and 4 bases from J; junction bases left unmatched: 18. Per the germline V gene, CDR1 is SQVTM and CDR2 is ANQGSEA. The CDR3 runs to 18 residues. The CDR3 DNA reads TGCAGCGTTGAAGGGCTGGGACCAGGGGGGATGTCTACCTATGGCTACACCTTC. It translates to CSVEGLGPGGMSTYGYTF. Using reference TRBV29-1 and TRBJ1-2 for the parts outside the CDR3, the full variable domain is SAVISQKPSRDICQRGTSLTIQCQVDSQVTMMFWYRQQPGQSLTLIATANQGSEATYESGFVIDKFPISRPNLTFSTLTVSNMSPEDSSIYLCSVEGLGPGGMSTYGYTFGSGTRLTVV.

A note on this clonotype: The junction differs from germline at one of its ends, possibly a read error. The rearrangement uses TRBV5-1 and TRBJ2-7, with TRBD1 matching 9 bases. The CDR3 has 13 amino acids. Germline lookup yields CDR1 SGHRS and CDR2 YFSETQ. DNA of the CDR3: TGCGCCAACAGCGACAGGGGGATTAACGAGCAGTACTTC. It translates to CANSDRGINEQYF.

The chain has TRBV6-2 or TRBV6-3 and TRBJ1-1; unclear D gene. Germline CDR1 and CDR2: MNHEY and SVGEGT. Trimming cost V 8 bases and J 0 bases, with 13 bases left between them. The CDR3 has 14 residues. CDR3 sequence: CASRPSGMNTEAFF. Here the CDR3 DNA reads TGTGCCAGCCGGCCGAGCGGGATGAACACTGAAGCTTTCTTT.

The V call is TRBV7-6, the J call TRBJ2-5; 11 nucleotides align to TRBD2. Germline assignment: CDR1 SGHVS and CDR2 FNYEAQ. This CDR3 contains 16 residues. V was clipped by 0 bases and J by 3 bases; unmatched bases: 3. As DNA, the CDR3 is TGTGCCAGCAGCTTAGCCGCTAGCGGGAGGAAAGAGACCCAGTACTTC. It encodes CASSLAASGRKETQYF.

This chain joins TRBV5-1 and TRBJ2-7, with D unclear. With 0 bases removed from V and 5 bases from J, the gap between germline ends came to 15 bases. This CDR3 contains 15 residues. Germline CDR1 reads SGHRS; CDR2 reads YFSETQ. The chain's CDR3 is CASSLGAAPRDEQYF. CDR3 bases: TGCGCCAGCAGCTTGGGGGCGGCCCCCCGGGACGAGCAGTACTTC.

This clonotype was seen a few times. The V gene is TRBV5-1, the J gene TRBJ2-7; D not resolved. V was cut by 2 bases and J by 1 base, with 10 bases left in between. This CDR3 spans 14 amino acids. Germline V gene sequence: CDR1 SGHRS, CDR2 YFSETQ. This chain's CDR3 is CASSFFGQSYEQYF. In DNA, the CDR3 is TGCGCCAGCAGCTTTTTCGGGCAGTCCTACGAGCAGTACTTC.

This clonotype was seen once. The V call is TRBV6-1, the J call TRBJ1-1; no definite D call. Trimming removed 2 bases at V and 6 bases at J, with 7 bases between. Germline CDR1 and CDR2: MNHNS and SASEGT. The CDR3 contains 12 residues. DNA for the CDR3: TGTGCCAGCAGTGAACGCACAGCTGAAGCTTTCTTT. This encodes CASSERTAEAFF.